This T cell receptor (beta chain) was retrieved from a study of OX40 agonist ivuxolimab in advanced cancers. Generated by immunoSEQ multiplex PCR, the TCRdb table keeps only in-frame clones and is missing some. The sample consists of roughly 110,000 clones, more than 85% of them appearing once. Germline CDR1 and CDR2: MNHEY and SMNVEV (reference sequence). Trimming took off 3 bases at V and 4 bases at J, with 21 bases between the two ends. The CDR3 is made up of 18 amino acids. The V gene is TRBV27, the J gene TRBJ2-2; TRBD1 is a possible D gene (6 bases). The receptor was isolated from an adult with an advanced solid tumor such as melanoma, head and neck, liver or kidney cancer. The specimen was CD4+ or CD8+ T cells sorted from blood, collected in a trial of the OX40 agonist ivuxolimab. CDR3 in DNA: TGTGCCAGCAGTTTCTTCGCGAACAGGGATTTGGGCACCGGGGAGCTGTTTTTT. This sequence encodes CASSFFANRDLGTGELFF.